This note documents a single T cell receptor (beta chain) sequence. Assay used: immunoSEQ multiplex PCR; TCRdb lists only in-frame clones, some missing. This repertoire shows over 80,000 clones, 84% found once; its top ten account for 5.5%. This entry belongs to a study of OX40 agonist ivuxolimab in advanced cancers. The CDR3 runs 13 residues. The V end was cut by 2 bases, the J end by 3 bases, with 8 bases between. The germline CDR1 and CDR2 sequences are SEHNR and FQNEAQ (reference sequence). The rearrangement joins TRBV7-9 to TRBJ2-7, with D possibly TRBD2 on 5 matching bases. This specimen consisted of CD4+ or CD8+ T cells sorted from blood, obtained in a trial of the OX40 agonist ivuxolimab. This receptor was obtained from an adult with an advanced solid tumor such as melanoma, head and neck, liver or kidney cancer. The DNA for the CDR3 is TGTGCCAGCAGCTTAAATGGAGGCTACGAGCAGTACTTC. Its protein is CASSLNGGYEQYF. The variable domain in full, with the rest retrieved from reference TRBV7-9 and TRBJ2-7, is DTGVSQNPRHKITKRGQNVTFRCDPISEHNRLYWYRQTLGQGPEFLTYFQNEAQLEKSRLLSDRFSAERPKGSFSTLEIQRTEQGDSAMYLCASSLNGGYEQYFGPGTRLTVT.